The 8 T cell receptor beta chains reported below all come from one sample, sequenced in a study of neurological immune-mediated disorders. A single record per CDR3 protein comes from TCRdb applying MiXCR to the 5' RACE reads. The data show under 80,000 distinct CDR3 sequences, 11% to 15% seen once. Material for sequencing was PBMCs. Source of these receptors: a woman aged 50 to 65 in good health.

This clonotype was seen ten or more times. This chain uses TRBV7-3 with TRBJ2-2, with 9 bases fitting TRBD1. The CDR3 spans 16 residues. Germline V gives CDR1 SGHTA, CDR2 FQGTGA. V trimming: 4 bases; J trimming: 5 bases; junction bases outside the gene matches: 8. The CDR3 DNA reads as TGTGCCAGCAGCTCAACCGGGACAGGGACGACCGGGGAGCTGTTTTTT. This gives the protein CASSSTGTGTTGELFF. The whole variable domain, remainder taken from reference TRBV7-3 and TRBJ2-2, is GAGVSQTPSNKVTEKGKYVELRCDPISGHTALYWYRQSLGQGPEFLIYFQGTGAADDSGLPNDRFFAVRPEGSVSTLKIQRTERGDSAVYLCASSSTGTGTTGELFFGEGSRLTVL.

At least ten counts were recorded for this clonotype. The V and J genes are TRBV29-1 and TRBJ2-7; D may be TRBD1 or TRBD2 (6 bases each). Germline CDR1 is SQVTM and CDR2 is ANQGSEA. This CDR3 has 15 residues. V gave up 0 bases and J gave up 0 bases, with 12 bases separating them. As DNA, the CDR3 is TGCAGCGTTGAAGATCCCGGGGGCAGCTCCTACGAGCAGTACTTC. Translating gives CSVEDPGGSSYEQYF.

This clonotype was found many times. Here the CDR3 reads CASSPGQVPGELFF. The CDR3 DNA reads as TGCGCCAGCAGCCCAGGACAGGTCCCCGGGGAGCTGTTTTTT. The rearrangement uses TRBV5-1 and TRBJ2-2; 7 bases map to TRBD1. V dropped 4 bases and J dropped 6; count of bases not matched to a gene: 6. This CDR3 is built from 14 residues. Germline-derived CDR1 and CDR2 are SGHRS and YFSETQ.

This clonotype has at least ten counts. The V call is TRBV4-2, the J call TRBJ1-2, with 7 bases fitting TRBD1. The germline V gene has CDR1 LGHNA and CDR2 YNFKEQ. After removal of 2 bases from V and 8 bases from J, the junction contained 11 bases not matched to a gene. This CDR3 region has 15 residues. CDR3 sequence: CASSQILGGGGGYTF. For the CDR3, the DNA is TGTGCCAGCAGCCAAATCTTAGGGGGCGGAGGCGGCTACACCTTC.

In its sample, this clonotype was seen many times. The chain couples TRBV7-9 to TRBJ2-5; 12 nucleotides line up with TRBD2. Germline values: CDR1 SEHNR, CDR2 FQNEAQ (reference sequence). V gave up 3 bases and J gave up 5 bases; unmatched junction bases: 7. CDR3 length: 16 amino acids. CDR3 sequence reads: CASSFSTSGSSETQYF. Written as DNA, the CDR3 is TGTGCCAGCAGCTTTTCGACTAGCGGGAGCTCGGAGACCCAGTACTTC.

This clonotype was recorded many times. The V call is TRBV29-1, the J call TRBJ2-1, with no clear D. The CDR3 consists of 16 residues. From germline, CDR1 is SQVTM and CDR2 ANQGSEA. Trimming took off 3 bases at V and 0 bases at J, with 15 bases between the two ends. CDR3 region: CSVEISQASSYNEQFF. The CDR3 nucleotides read TGCAGCGTTGAGATCAGCCAGGCGAGCTCCTACAATGAGCAGTTCTTC.

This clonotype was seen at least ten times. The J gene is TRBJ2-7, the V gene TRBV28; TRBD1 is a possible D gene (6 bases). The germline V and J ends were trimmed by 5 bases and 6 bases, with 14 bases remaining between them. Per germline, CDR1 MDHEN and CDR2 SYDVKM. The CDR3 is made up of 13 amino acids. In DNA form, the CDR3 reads TGTGCCAGCAGTCCCGGACAGTATGTCGAGCAGTACTTC. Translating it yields CASSPGQYVEQYF.

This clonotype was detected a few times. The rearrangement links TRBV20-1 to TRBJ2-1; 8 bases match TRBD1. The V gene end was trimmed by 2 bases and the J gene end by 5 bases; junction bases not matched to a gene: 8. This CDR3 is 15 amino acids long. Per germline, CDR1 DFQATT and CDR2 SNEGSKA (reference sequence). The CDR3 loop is CSARRAGGADNEQFF. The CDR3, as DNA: TGCAGTGCTAGAAGGGCAGGGGGCGCTGACAATGAGCAGTTCTTC.